Sequencing of this T cell receptor (beta chain) was carried out in a study of T cell changes during pregnancy in multiple sclerosis. The protocol was immunoSEQ multiplex PCR, while the TCRdb copy is restricted to in-frame clones and leaves out a portion. The table lists tens of thousands of clones, about nine tenths of them singletons. The V end lost 1 base, the J end lost 4 bases, and 10 bases lay between the germline ends. The CDR3 spans 14 residues. Germline loops: CDR1 SGHDN, CDR2 FVKESK. This sequence joins TRBV14 and TRBJ1-1, with D hard to call. This specimen consisted of peripheral blood, obtained in the third trimester of pregnancy. The clonotype originates from a female donor with multiple sclerosis, enrolled in a pregnancy study. CDR3 DNA: TGTGCCAGCAGCCAAGCCCACGGAGGCACTGAAGCTTTCTTT. Amino acid sequence: CASSQAHGGTEAFF.